The 25 T cell receptor beta chains presented below share a single source sample, sequenced in a study of blood T cells in healthy people across ages. For the second PCR, which ran for about 6 to 11 cycles, a sample-barcoded 5' primer and a J-beta primer mix were used. TCRdb re-called the 5' RACE reads through MiXCR, storing one row per CDR3 protein. The table shows over 1,500,000 distinct CDR3 sequences, with about 39% occurring only once. Sequencing used blood. The receptors stem from a human donor in good health.

A word on this clonotype: A read error is possible here, since a much larger clone lies one base away. The chain recombines TRBV29-1 with TRBJ2-5, with D perhaps TRBD2 (6 bases). V was shortened by 5 bases and J by 11 bases, with 24 bases between the two germline ends. The CDR3 runs to 14 residues. Germline V CDR1 and CDR2: SQVTM, ANQGSEA. CDR3 loop: CSVRTRWDQGGQYF. Here the CDR3 DNA reads TGCAGCGTTCGAACCCGGTGGGACCAAGGAGGGCAGTACTTC.

This clonotype occurred a few times. This sequence joins TRBV9 and TRBJ1-1, with D possibly TRBD1 on 5 matching bases. V was pared by 5 bases and J by 4 bases, with 12 bases between. CDR3 length: 13 amino acids. Germline V lookup: CDR1 SGDLS, CDR2 YYNGEE. CDR3 in DNA: TGTGCCAGCAGTACGGGGGGGTTCACTGAAGCTTTCTTT. This sequence encodes CASSTGGFTEAFF. The complete variable domain, with remaining parts taken from reference TRBV9 and TRBJ1-1, reads DSGVTQTPKHLITATGQRVTLRCSPRSGDLSVYWYQQSLDQGLQFLIQYYNGEERAKGNILERFSAQQFPDLHSELNLSSLELGDSALYFCASSTGGFTEAFFGQGTRLTVV.

The rearrangement uses TRBV29-1 and TRBJ2-2, with D tentatively TRBD1 or TRBD2 (5 bases each). Germline V CDR1 and CDR2: SQVTM, ANQGSEA. CDR3 size: 15 residues. V was clipped by 6 bases and J by 2 bases, with 16 bases between them. The CDR3 sequence: CSVPEPGRNTGELFF. The CDR3 coding sequence is TGCAGCGTCCCCGAGCCGGGGCGTAACACCGGGGAGCTGTTTTTT.

Only a few counts were recorded for this clonotype. V usage is TRBV4-3 and J usage is TRBJ1-1, with D hard to call. Germline lookup yields CDR1 LGHNA and CDR2 YSLEER. The CDR3 has 15 amino acids. The V end lost 2 bases, the J end lost 0 bases, and 10 bases lay between the germline ends. As DNA, the CDR3 is TGCGCCAGCAGCCAATGGAACGCTATGAACACTGAAGCTTTCTTT. It translates to CASSQWNAMNTEAFF.

This clonotype was detected only a few times. J is TRBJ1-2 and V is TRBV5-1; the D gene is possibly TRBD1 (6 bases). Per the germline V gene, CDR1 is SGHRS and CDR2 is YFSETQ. Deletions cut 0 bases from V and 4 bases from J, with 19 bases between. The CDR3 extends over 17 amino acids. CDR3 bases: TGCGCCAGCAGCTTGGCCCCGCAGGGGCTGCTGCTCTATGGCTACACCTTC. Its protein is CASSLAPQGLLLYGYTF.

This clonotype was seen only a few times. The chain uses TRBV29-1 and TRBJ2-5, with TRBD2 identical over 9 bases. After removal of 5 bases from V and 5 bases from J, the junction contained 9 bases not matched to a gene. Germline V gene data show CDR1 as SQVTM and CDR2 as ANQGSEA. The CDR3 sequence is 14 residues long. CDR3 amino acids: CSVSKISGGETQYF. CDR3 sequence (DNA): TGCAGCGTTTCCAAGATTAGCGGGGGTGAGACCCAGTACTTC.

Worth noting for this clonotype: Without the conserved terminal phenylalanine or tryptophan, this CDR3 likely stems from a read error. The chain joins TRBV5-1 to TRBJ2-3; 8 bases fit TRBD1. Germline-derived CDR1 and CDR2 are SGHRS and YFSETQ. The CDR3 has 13 residues. J gave up 5 bases and V 4 bases, and 3 bases lay outside the gene matches. The chain's CDR3 is CASSRTGLDTQYV. DNA for the CDR3: TGCGCCAGCAGCCGGACAGGGTTAGATACGCAGTATGTT.

In this sample, this clonotype turned up once. This rearrangement joins TRBV5-1 to TRBJ1-1, with D unclear. Trimming stripped 2 bases from V and 0 bases from J, with 11 bases between. This CDR3 is built from 15 residues. The germline gives CDR1 SGHRS, CDR2 YFSETQ. Here the CDR3 reads CASSLSGIMNTEAFF. The CDR3 region has the DNA TGCGCCAGCAGCTTATCCGGGATCATGAACACTGAAGCTTTCTTT.

In its sample, this clonotype was seen a few times. The rearrangement joins TRBV20-1 to TRBJ2-1, with 8 bases lining up with TRBD1. After removal of 3 bases from V and 9 bases from J, the junction contained 13 bases not matched to a gene. The length of the CDR3 is 15 residues. Germline assignment: CDR1 DFQATT and CDR2 SNEGSKA (reference sequence). CDR3 in DNA: TGCAGTGCTAGGGAGACGGACAGGGCCTTAGGTGAGCAGTTCTTC. It translates to CSARETDRALGEQFF.

This clonotype was seen a few times. This chain uses TRBV29-1 with TRBJ1-1; D is uncertain. Trimming removed 1 base from V and 4 bases from J, with 10 bases in between. This CDR3 region has 13 residues. From germline, CDR1 is SQVTM and CDR2 ANQGSEA. Here the CDR3 DNA reads TGCAGCGTTGAAGTTGGGTTCGGCACTGAAGCTTTCTTT. The encoded protein is CSVEVGFGTEAFF.

J is TRBJ2-7 and V is TRBV5-1; D tentatively fits TRBD1 or TRBD2 (6 bases each). The CDR3 runs to 16 residues. Germline V gene sequence: CDR1 SGHRS, CDR2 YFSETQ. Trimming cost V 0 bases and J 1 base, with 14 bases left between them. The CDR3 DNA sequence: TGCGCCAGCAGCTTGGGGGGCGGGACAACTTCCTACGAGCAGTACTTC. It codes for CASSLGGGTTSYEQYF.

There are many counts of this clonotype. The chain combines TRBV20-1 with TRBJ2-5; D is ambiguous. The CDR3 sequence is 15 residues long. V lost 2 bases and J 0 bases, leaving 13 bases between the germline ends. Germline V gene lookup returns CDR1 DFQATT and CDR2 SNEGSKA (reference sequence). The CDR3 region has the DNA TGCAGTGCTAGATTGGCTTCCTCATACCAAGAGACCCAGTACTTC. Translated: CSARLASSYQETQYF.

The chain uses TRBV6-4 and TRBJ2-3; D is unclear. The CDR3 consists of 15 residues. V was trimmed by 3 bases and J by 5 bases, leaving 15 bases between them. CDR1 is MRHNA, CDR2 SNTAGT, per germline. The DNA for the CDR3 is TGTGCCAGCAGTGAGTCGTCAGCACTGAGAGATACGCAGTATTTT. It is translated as CASSESSALRDTQYF.

V is TRBV6-5 and J is TRBJ2-7; D is unresolved. This CDR3 spans 16 amino acids. V dropped 0 bases and J dropped 3 bases, with 15 bases sitting between them. From germline, CDR1 is MNHEY and CDR2 SVGAGI. This CDR3 is CASSYSDGNSNYEQYF. The CDR3 DNA reads TGTGCCAGCAGTTACTCGGACGGAAACAGCAACTACGAGCAGTACTTC.

The chain couples TRBV4-3 to TRBJ2-2; 9 bases match TRBD1. Trimming at V came to 1 base and at J to 2 bases, leaving 5 bases not matched to a gene. Germline V gene lookup returns CDR1 LGHNA and CDR2 YSLEER. The CDR3 consists of 17 residues. This chain's CDR3 is CASSQGRDRENTGELFF. The CDR3 region has the DNA TGCGCCAGCAGCCAAGGCAGGGACAGGGAAAACACCGGGGAGCTGTTTTTT.

This clonotype turned up a few times. The genes are TRBV29-1 and TRBJ2-3; D not resolved. The ends were cut back, 0 bases at V and 2 bases at J, with 15 bases in the middle. The CDR3 loop spans 16 amino acids. The germline V gene encodes CDR1 SQVTM and CDR2 ANQGSEA. The DNA for the CDR3 is TGCAGCGTTGAAGACCCTAGTAGCCCATTCACAGATACGCAGTATTTT. Amino acid sequence: CSVEDPSSPFTDTQYF.

The rearrangement links TRBV20-1 to TRBJ2-3; 10 bases fit TRBD1. CDR3 length equals 14 residues. CDR1 and CDR2 (germline): DFQATT, SNEGSKA (reference sequence). The V and J ends lost 5 bases and 5 bases, in that order; junction bases with no gene match: 7. The CDR3 protein is CSAYYGTGVDTQYF. CDR3 bases: TGCAGTGCTTATTATGGGACAGGGGTAGATACGCAGTATTTT.

This clonotype appeared a few times. The CDR3 is CSARELTGGFPYEQYF. The CDR3 bases are TGCAGTGCTAGAGAACTGACAGGGGGCTTTCCCTACGAGCAGTACTTC. The gene calls are TRBV20-1 and TRBJ2-7, with 10 bases lining up with TRBD1. The trim removed 0 bases at V and 2 bases at J, leaving 7 bases unmatched. Germline CDR1 is DFQATT and CDR2 is SNEGSKA (reference sequence). CDR3 size: 16 residues.

The chain has TRBV12-3 or TRBV12-4 and TRBJ1-1; D perhaps matches TRBD1 (5 bases). V shed 7 bases and J shed 8 bases, with 14 bases lying between them. CDR3 length: 12 amino acids. The chain's CDR3 is CASKGTEREAFF. For the CDR3, the DNA is TGTGCCAGCAAAGGGACGGAACGAGAAGCTTTCTTT.

This chain's CDR3 is CSVSRSGGNTEAFF. CDR3 coding DNA: TGCAGCGTCTCGCGCTCAGGGGGAAACACTGAAGCTTTCTTT. This chain connects TRBV29-1 to TRBJ1-1; TRBD1 agrees at 7 bases. Germline V CDR1 and CDR2: SQVTM, ANQGSEA. The CDR3 totals 14 residues. J was trimmed by 2 bases and V by 6 bases; bases with no gene match: 9.

V gene TRBV7-2 combines with J gene TRBJ2-1, with 10 bases identical to TRBD2. V lost 0 bases, J lost 3 bases, and 2 bases stayed unmatched. Germline CDR1 is SGHTA and CDR2 is FQGNSA. This CDR3 comprises 16 residues. CDR3 nucleotide sequence: TGTGCCAGCAGCTTAGCTGAGCGGGGGGGCTACAATGAGCAGTTCTTC. This encodes CASSLAERGGYNEQFF.

V gene TRBV6-2 or TRBV6-3 combines with J gene TRBJ2-1, with 7 positions matching TRBD2. V lost 2 bases, J lost 10 bases, and 5 bases stayed unmatched. The CDR3 covers 13 residues. Germline loops: CDR1 MNHEY, CDR2 SVGEGT. The CDR3 loop reads CASSYISSGEQFF. As DNA, the CDR3 is TGTGCCAGCAGTTACATCAGTAGCGGGGAGCAGTTCTTC.

This clonotype was counted between two and nine times. Relative to the germline gene, one junction end is altered; a read error may explain this. The genes are TRBV7-8 and TRBJ1-4, with D possibly matching TRBD1 (6 bases). The length of the CDR3 is 14 residues. Looked up from germline, CDR1 is SGHVS and CDR2 is FQNEAQ. The CDR3 loop is CASSLAGAGEKLFF. The DNA for the CDR3 is TGTGCCAGCAGCCTAGCAGGGGCTGGGGAAAAACTGTTTTTT. The complete variable domain, with remaining parts taken from reference TRBV7-8 and TRBJ1-4, reads GAGVSQSPRYKVAKRGQDVALRCDPISGHVSLFWYQQALGQGPEFLTYFQNEAQLDKSGLPSDRFFAERPEGSVSTLKIQRTQQEDSAVYLCASSLAGAGEKLFFGSGTQLSVL.

The rearrangement links TRBV29-1 to TRBJ1-1, with D possibly being TRBD1 (6 bases). V lost 7 bases, J lost 5 bases, and 20 bases lay in between. Germline CDR1 reads SQVTM; CDR2 reads ANQGSEA. The CDR3 consists of 14 residues. This CDR3 reads CSASQEGGRTEAFF. The CDR3 coding sequence is TGCAGCGCTTCCCAGGAAGGGGGTAGGACTGAAGCTTTCTTT.

The genes are TRBV2 and TRBJ2-5; 11 bases align to TRBD2. This CDR3 spans 14 amino acids. V trimming: 11 bases; J trimming: 3 bases; junction bases outside the gene matches: 8. From germline, CDR1 is SNHLY and CDR2 FYNNEI. The CDR3 reads CAPAGLAVKETQYF. The CDR3 DNA reads TGTGCCCCAGCGGGACTAGCGGTAAAAGAGACCCAGTACTTC.